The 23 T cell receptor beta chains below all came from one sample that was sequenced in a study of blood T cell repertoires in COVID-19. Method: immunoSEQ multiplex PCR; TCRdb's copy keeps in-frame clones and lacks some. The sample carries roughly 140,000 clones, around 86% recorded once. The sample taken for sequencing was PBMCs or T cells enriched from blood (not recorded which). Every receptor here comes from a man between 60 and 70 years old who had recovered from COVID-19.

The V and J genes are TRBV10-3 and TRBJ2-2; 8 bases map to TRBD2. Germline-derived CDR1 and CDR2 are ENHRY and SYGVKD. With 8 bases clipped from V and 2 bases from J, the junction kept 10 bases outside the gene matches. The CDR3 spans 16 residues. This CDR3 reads CAIGYTGTSNTGELFF. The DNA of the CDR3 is TGTGCCATCGGATATACCGGGACTAGTAACACCGGGGAGCTGTTTTTT.

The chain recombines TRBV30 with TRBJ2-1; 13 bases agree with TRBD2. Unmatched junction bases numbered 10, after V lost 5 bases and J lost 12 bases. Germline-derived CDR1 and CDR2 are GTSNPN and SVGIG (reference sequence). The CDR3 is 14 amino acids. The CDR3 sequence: CAWGGLAGAPTQFF. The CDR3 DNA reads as TGTGCCTGGGGCGGACTAGCGGGAGCCCCAACGCAGTTCTTC.

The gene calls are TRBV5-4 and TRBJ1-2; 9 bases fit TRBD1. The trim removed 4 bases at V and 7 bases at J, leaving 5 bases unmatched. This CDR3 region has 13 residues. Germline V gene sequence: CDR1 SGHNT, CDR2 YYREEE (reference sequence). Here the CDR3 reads CASSTRTGAGYTF. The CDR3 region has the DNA TGTGCCAGCAGCACCCGGACAGGGGCTGGCTACACCTTC.

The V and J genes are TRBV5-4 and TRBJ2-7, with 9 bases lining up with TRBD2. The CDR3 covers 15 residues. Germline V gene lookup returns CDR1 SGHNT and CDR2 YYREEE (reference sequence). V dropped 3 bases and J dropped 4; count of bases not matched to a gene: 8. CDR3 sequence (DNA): TGTGCCAGCAGCTCATCTAGCGGGGCACAGTACGAGCAGTACTTC. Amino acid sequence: CASSSSSGAQYEQYF.

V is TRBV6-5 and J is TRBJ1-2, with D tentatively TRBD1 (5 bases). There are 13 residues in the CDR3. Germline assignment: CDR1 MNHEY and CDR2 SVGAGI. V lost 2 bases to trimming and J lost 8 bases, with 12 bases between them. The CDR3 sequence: CASSYGAGQGYTF. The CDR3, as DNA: TGTGCCAGCAGTTACGGGGCAGGGCAAGGCTACACCTTC.

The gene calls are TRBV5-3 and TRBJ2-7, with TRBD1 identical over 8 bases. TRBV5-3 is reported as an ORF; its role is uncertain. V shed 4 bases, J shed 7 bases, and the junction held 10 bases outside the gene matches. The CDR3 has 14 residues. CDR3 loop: CARSPRQGNLEQYF. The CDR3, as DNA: TGTGCCAGAAGCCCTAGACAGGGGAATTTGGAGCAGTACTTC.

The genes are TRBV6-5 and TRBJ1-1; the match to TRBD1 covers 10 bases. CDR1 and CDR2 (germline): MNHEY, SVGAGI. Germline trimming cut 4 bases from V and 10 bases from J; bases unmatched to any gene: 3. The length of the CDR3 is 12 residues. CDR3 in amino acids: CASSSDRGRAFF. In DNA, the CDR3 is TGTGCCAGCAGTTCAGACAGGGGGCGAGCTTTCTTT.

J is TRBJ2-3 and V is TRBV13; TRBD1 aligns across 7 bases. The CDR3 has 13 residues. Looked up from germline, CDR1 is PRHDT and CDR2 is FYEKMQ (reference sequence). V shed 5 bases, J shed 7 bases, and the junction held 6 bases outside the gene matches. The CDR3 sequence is CASSRRGRYTQYF. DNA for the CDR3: TGTGCCAGCAGCCGAAGGGGGCGGTATACGCAGTATTTT. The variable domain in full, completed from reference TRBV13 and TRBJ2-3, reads AAGVIQSPRHLIKEKRETATLKCYPIPRHDTVYWYQQGPGQDPQFLISFYEKMQSDKGSIPDRFSAQQFSDYHSELNMSSLELGDSALYFCASSRRGRYTQYFGPGTRLTVL.

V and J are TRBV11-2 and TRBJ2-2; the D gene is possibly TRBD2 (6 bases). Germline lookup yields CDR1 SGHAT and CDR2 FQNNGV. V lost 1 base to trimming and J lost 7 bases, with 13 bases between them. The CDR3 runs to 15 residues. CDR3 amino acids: CASSLAGEGIGELFF. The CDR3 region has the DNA TGTGCCAGCAGCTTAGCGGGAGAGGGTATCGGGGAGCTGTTTTTT.

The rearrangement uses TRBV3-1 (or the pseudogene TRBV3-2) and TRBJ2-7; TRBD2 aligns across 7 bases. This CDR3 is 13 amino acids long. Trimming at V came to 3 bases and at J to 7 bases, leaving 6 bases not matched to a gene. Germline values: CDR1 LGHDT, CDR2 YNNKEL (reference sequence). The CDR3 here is CASSHGLVPEQYF. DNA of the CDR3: TGTGCCAGCAGCCATGGACTAGTACCTGAGCAGTACTTC.

The CDR3 region has the DNA TGCGCCAGCAGTGAATCTTGGGGAGGCAACAATGAGCAGTTCTTC. Its protein is CASSESWGGNNEQFF. This chain joins TRBV10-1 and TRBJ2-1; D perhaps matches TRBD2 (6 bases). This CDR3 spans 15 amino acids. The ends were cut back, 3 bases at V and 5 bases at J, with 14 bases in the middle. Germline CDR1 reads WNHNN; CDR2 reads SYGVQD (reference sequence).

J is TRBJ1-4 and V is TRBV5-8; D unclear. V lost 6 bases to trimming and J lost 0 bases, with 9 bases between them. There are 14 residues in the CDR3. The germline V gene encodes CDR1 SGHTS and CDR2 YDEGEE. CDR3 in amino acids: CASTHGATNEKLFF. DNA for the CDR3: TGTGCCAGCACCCATGGAGCAACTAATGAAAAACTGTTTTTT.

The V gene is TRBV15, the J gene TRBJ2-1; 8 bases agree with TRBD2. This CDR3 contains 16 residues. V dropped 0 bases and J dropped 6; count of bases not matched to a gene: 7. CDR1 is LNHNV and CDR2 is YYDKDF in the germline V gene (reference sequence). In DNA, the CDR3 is TGTGCCACCAGCAGAGACCAGCGGGGGCGGGCCAATGAGCAGTTCTTC. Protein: CATSRDQRGRANEQFF.

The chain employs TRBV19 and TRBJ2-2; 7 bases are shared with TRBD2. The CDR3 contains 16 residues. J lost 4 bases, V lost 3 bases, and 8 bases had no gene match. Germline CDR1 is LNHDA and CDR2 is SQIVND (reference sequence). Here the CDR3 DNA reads TGTGCCAGTAGTATTTTAAGCGGGGTGGGCACCGGGGAGCTGTTTTTT. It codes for CASSILSGVGTGELFF.

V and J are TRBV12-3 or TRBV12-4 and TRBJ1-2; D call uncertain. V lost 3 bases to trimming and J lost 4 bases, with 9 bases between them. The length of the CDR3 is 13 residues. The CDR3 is CASSLIQTYGYTF. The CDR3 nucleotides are TGTGCCAGCAGTTTGATACAGACCTATGGCTACACCTTC.

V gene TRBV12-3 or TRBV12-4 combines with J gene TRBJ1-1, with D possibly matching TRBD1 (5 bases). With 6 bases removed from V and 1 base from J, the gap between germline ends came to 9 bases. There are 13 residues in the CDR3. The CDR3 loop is CASSIRENTEAFF. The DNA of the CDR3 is TGTGCCAGCAGCATCAGGGAGAACACTGAAGCTTTCTTT.

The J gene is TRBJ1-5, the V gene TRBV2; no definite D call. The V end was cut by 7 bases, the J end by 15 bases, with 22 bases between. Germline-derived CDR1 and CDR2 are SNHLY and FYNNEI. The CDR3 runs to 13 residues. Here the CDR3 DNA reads TGTGCCAGCACCCTCGGTCCCGCGGGCCGTGGGCATTTT. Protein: CASTLGPAGRGHF.

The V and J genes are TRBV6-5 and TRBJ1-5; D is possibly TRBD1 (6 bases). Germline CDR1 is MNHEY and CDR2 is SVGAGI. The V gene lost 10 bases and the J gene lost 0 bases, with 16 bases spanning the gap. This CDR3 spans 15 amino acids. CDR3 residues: CATRDKSYSNQPQHF. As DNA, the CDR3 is TGTGCCACCCGGGACAAGTCGTATAGCAATCAGCCCCAGCATTTT.

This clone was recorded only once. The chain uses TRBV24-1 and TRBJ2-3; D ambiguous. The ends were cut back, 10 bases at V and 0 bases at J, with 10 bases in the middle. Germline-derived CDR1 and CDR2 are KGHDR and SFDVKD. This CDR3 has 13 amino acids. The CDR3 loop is CATGAYSTDTQYF. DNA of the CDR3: TGTGCCACAGGAGCATATAGCACAGATACGCAGTATTTT.

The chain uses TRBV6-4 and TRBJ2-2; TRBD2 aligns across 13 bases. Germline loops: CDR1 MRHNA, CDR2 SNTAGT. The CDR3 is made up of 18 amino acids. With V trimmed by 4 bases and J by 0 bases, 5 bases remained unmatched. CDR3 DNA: TGTGCCAGCAGTGTGGGACTAGCGGGGCGCGCGAACACCGGGGAGCTGTTTTTT. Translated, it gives CASSVGLAGRANTGELFF.

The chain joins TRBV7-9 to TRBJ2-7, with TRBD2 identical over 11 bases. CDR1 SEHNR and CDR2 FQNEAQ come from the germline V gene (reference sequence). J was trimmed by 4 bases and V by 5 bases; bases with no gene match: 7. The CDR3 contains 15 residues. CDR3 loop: CASSHSGGATYEQYF. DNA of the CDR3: TGTGCCAGCAGCCATAGCGGGGGGGCGACATACGAGCAGTACTTC.

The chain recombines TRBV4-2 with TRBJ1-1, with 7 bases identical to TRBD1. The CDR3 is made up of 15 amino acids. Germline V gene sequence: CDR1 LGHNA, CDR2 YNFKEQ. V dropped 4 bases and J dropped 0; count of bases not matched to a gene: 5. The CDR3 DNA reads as TGTGCCAGCAGCCCAGGGGGGAGTCTGAACACTGAAGCTTTCTTT. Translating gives CASSPGGSLNTEAFF.

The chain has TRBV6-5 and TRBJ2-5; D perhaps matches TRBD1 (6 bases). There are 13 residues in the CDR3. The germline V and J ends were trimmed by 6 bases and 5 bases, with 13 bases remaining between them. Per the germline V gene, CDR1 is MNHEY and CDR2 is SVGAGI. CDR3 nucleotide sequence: TGTGCCAGCAGGCTACAGGGAGCCGAGACCCAGTACTTC. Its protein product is CASRLQGAETQYF.